The subject of this entry is one T cell receptor beta chain. The target of this receptor is not known. No base-level quality is on record; no much larger clone is a single base apart. This entry is derived from a study of T cell responses to AZD1222 COVID-19 vaccine (dated by TCRdb to the early 2020s). General notes on the study: AZD1222 recipients given second doses at about 4 weeks or at about 12 weeks were pooled, since spike-specific TCR depth and breadth were not found to differ between the two schedules. A total of over 230 trial participants underwent TCR sequencing, of whom around 210 had received two doses of AZD1222 and some 25 had received two doses of the MenACWY control vaccine. Trial participants were enrolled by age into 18-55, 56-69 and 70-plus year subgroups, with about 150, 28 and 57 TCR-sequenced participants respectively.

Findings and caveats that apply to the study as a whole: Because no day 14 peak-response samples were available, the repertoires could be characterized only after the peak T cell response. Most participants were white British and females outnumbered males, and the authors suggested that clonal diversity may have been underestimated. Reportedly, close to half of the unique spike-specific TCRs recognized epitopes lying outside the regions that are mutated in the B.1.351 and B.1.1.7 variants. The 56-69-year group was small, and its depth increase did not reach significance, likely because of low power. Spike-specific TCR breadth and depth rose significantly after two AZD1222 doses compared with day 0 and with MenACWY recipients. Only 5 to 7 AZD1222 recipients were SARS-CoV-2 seropositive at baseline, limiting conclusions about previously exposed vaccinees. CD4 TCRs associated with the vaccine covered the entire spike protein, and the dominant responses were in regions 160-218 and 743-854.

There are 16 amino acids in the CDR3, from cysteine to phenylalanine inclusive. The retained sequence is limited to the CDR3, 48 bases, with the frame set at the first base. The germline V gene yields SGHRS for CDR1 and YFSETQ for CDR2. The junction shows trimming of 4 bases on V and 4 bases on J, and the gene matches do not reach 9 bases of it. The CDR3 regions of human TCRbeta chains were analyzed by immunosequencing. In the source study's methods: Repertoire TCRs were checked for matches against a reference library of SARS-CoV-2-specific TCRs that had been generated using the MIRA antigen-specificity platform. Breadth was defined as the fraction of unique TCRs that were SARS-CoV-2-associated, and depth was defined as the fraction of total T cells that were SARS-CoV-2-associated. Using the MIRA data, each spike-specific TCR was mapped to the spike region that the TCR reacts to and placed in a CD4 or CD8 class. Log10-transformed breadth and depth values were compared by one-way ANOVA with Sidak's multiple comparisons tests. The immuneACCESS repertoire file appears here via TCRdb, limited to in-frame rearrangements. These files lack a portion of the clones; in checked studies, under half of the deficit traces to unresolved V genes, and the cause of the others is not known. D and trimming were read from the DNA, whereas the V and J calls and clone size are those reported in that table. In all, the sample holds about 200,000 clones, and 85% to 95% of those were seen once. Approximately 1.5% of the sample belongs to the ten largest clones.

Per the publication, the time point label means: baseline before first vaccination. Vaccinee samples were obtained from the UK trials COV001 and COV002, which included a single-blind randomized controlled phase 2/3 trial of AZD1222 (ChAdOx1 nCoV-19) in healthy adults. For TCRbeta chain sequencing, PBMC samples from trial participants were taken at day 0 and at day 28 after the second dose. This TCR came from an adult in good health. Recombination connected TRBV5-1 to TRBJ1-2; a stretch of 11 junction bases matches TRBD1. Sequencing was performed on peripheral blood, taken on day 0 of AZD1222 vaccination. CDR3 reads: CASSLGQGALSYGYTF. The nucleotide sequence is TGCGCCAGCAGCCTAGGACAGGGGGCCTTATCCTATGGCTACACCTTC.